This passage covers 22 T cell receptor beta chains from one sample sequenced in a study of blood T cells in healthy people across ages. Next came a second PCR, run for about 7 to 12 cycles, which used a sample-barcoded 5' primer along with a J-beta primer mix. TCRdb recomputed calls from the 5' RACE reads with MiXCR, one row per CDR3 protein. This sample has some 860,000 distinct CDR3 sequences, with approximately 53% found just once. The specimen was blood. Source of these receptors: a man aged 40-50 years in good health.

The chain employs TRBV2 and TRBJ2-1; 12 bases are shared with TRBD1. The germline V gene has CDR1 SNHLY and CDR2 FYNNEI. Losses at the gene ends were 7 bases for V and 10 bases for J; bases not matched to a gene: 11. This CDR3 spans 15 amino acids. The CDR3 is CASNLVGQGAREQFF. The CDR3 DNA is TGTGCCAGCAACTTGGTGGGACAGGGGGCTAGGGAGCAGTTCTTC.

The rearrangement uses TRBV19 and TRBJ1-1; no clear D. The V end was cut by 3 bases, the J end by 0 bases, with 11 bases between. The CDR3 sequence is 15 residues long. Germline CDR1 reads LNHDA; CDR2 reads SQIVND (reference sequence). The CDR3 sequence is CASSIVNSLNTEAFF. In nucleotides, the CDR3 is TGTGCCAGTAGTATTGTCAACAGCTTGAACACTGAAGCTTTCTTT.

This chain uses TRBV3-1 with TRBJ2-7; no firm D call. The CDR3 loop spans 14 amino acids. V was shortened by 1 base and J by 3 bases, with 10 bases between the two germline ends. Germline loops: CDR1 LGHDT, CDR2 YNNKEL (reference sequence). CDR3 amino acids: CASSQGFGLYEQYF. The CDR3 nucleotides are TGTGCCAGCAGCCAAGGATTCGGGCTCTACGAGCAGTACTTC.

The chain joins TRBV20-1 to TRBJ1-5; no reliable D call. CDR1 and CDR2 from the germline V gene are DFQATT and SNEGSKA (reference sequence). The CDR3 is 16 amino acids. Trimming removed 6 bases from V and 0 bases from J, with 18 bases in between. Here the CDR3 reads CSARPTFGDSNQPQHF. The CDR3 DNA follows: TGCAGTGCCCGGCCGACCTTTGGGGATAGCAATCAGCCCCAGCATTTT.

The chain couples TRBV27 to TRBJ1-5; D is perhaps TRBD1 (5 bases). The CDR3 extends over 14 amino acids. Trimming removed 5 bases at V and 4 bases at J, with 12 bases between. Germline CDR1 MNHEY, CDR2 SMNVEV (reference sequence). This chain's CDR3 is CASSPHQGNQPQHF. In nucleotides, the CDR3 is TGTGCCAGCAGTCCACACCAGGGTAATCAGCCCCAGCATTTT.

The chain has TRBV7-6 and TRBJ2-4; TRBD1 matches 8 bases. Judging by the DNA end, TRBJ2-7 fits better; the J call may be wrong. Germline V CDR1 and CDR2: SGHVS, FNYEAQ. CDR3 size: 13 residues. CDR3 protein: CASAADRVYEQYF. The CDR3 DNA reads as TGTGCCAGCGCCGCGGACAGGGTCTACGAGCAGTACTTC.

The rearrangement uses TRBV29-1 and TRBJ1-4; TRBD1 matches 10 bases. CDR1 SQVTM and CDR2 ANQGSEA come from the germline V gene. The CDR3 has 14 amino acids. V lost 6 bases, J lost 0 bases, and 1 base stayed unmatched. CDR3 DNA sequence: TGCAGCGTCGGGACAGGGGCAACTAATGAAAAACTGTTTTTT. This encodes CSVGTGATNEKLFF.

A remark on this clonotype: A read error is possible here, since a much larger clone lies one base away. The V call is TRBV20-1, the J call TRBJ2-3, with a possible D match to TRBD1 (6 bases). The CDR3 contains 12 residues. Per germline, CDR1 DFQATT and CDR2 SNEGSKA (reference sequence). CDR3 sequence (DNA): TGCAGTGCTAGACAGGGGTCAGATGCGCAGTATTTT. Its protein product is CSARQGSDAQYF.

V gene TRBV7-3 combines with J gene TRBJ2-4, with 13 bases matching TRBD2. Trimming removed 5 bases from V and 7 bases from J; junction bases left unmatched: 11. Germline CDR1 SGHTA, CDR2 FQGTGA. CDR3 length: 17 residues. The CDR3 loop reads CASSATSGGAGGNIQYF. The CDR3 DNA is TGTGCCAGCAGCGCAACTAGCGGGGGGGCCGGGGGGAACATTCAGTACTTC.

This clonotype was detected ten times or more. The chain joins TRBV2 to TRBJ2-7; 10 positions match TRBD1. CDR1 is SNHLY, CDR2 FYNNEI, per germline. Losses at the gene ends were 5 bases for V and 7 bases for J; bases not matched to a gene: 2. This CDR3 comprises 12 residues. CDR3 nucleotide sequence: TGTGCCAGCAGTAGGGACAGGGGAGAGCAGTACTTC. This codes for CASSRDRGEQYF.

The V gene is TRBV29-1, the J gene TRBJ2-1; possible D gene TRBD2, 6 bases. V was shortened by 6 bases and J by 12 bases, with 18 bases between the two germline ends. The CDR3 is 12 amino acids. Germline V gene lookup returns CDR1 SQVTM and CDR2 ANQGSEA. Here the CDR3 reads CSVLQTSSGQFF. As DNA, the CDR3 is TGCAGCGTCCTTCAGACTAGTTCAGGGCAGTTCTTC.

The rearrangement links TRBV28 to TRBJ2-7, with 10 bases aligning to TRBD2. The junction had 9 bases not matched to a gene; V was cut back by 5 bases and J by 5 bases. CDR1 and CDR2 from the germline V gene are MDHEN and SYDVKM. CDR3 size: 15 residues. The CDR3 reads CASSRLAGVADEQYF. The CDR3 DNA reads as TGTGCCAGCAGTCGGCTAGCGGGAGTCGCGGACGAGCAGTACTTC.

This clonotype occurred a few times. The chain recombines TRBV6-2 or TRBV6-3 with TRBJ2-6, with D perhaps matching TRBD2 (5 bases). This CDR3 comprises 14 residues. CDR1 and CDR2 from the germline V gene are MNHEY and SVGEGT. V was shortened by 7 bases and J by 4 bases, with 11 bases between the two germline ends. CDR3 in DNA: TGTGCCAGCAAAGAACCGGGGGGGGCCAACGTCCTGACTTTC. Translated, it gives CASKEPGGANVLTF.

This sequence joins TRBV28 and TRBJ2-3; 9 bases are a match to TRBD2. Germline V gene data show CDR1 as MDHEN and CDR2 as SYDVKM. The CDR3 has 15 residues. Unmatched junction bases numbered 3, after V lost 3 bases and J lost 2 bases. The CDR3 region has the DNA TGTGCCAGCAGTTTCACTAGCGGGCTCACAGATACGCAGTATTTT. The encoded protein is CASSFTSGLTDTQYF.

CDR3 sequence (DNA): TGCGCCAGCAGCGGCGGGTGGGGCTACACCTTC. This codes for CASSGGWGYTF. The chain uses TRBV5-1 and TRBJ1-2, with D unclear. Germline assignment: CDR1 SGHRS and CDR2 YFSETQ. V was trimmed by 4 bases and J by 8 bases, leaving 9 bases between them. The CDR3 totals 11 residues.

This clonotype was counted once. Sequence at one end of the junction differs from germline and may be a read error. This chain's CDR3 is CPSSYTETQYF. Written as DNA, the CDR3 is TGTCCCAGCAGTTATACGGAGACCCAGTACTTC. The chain couples TRBV6-5 to TRBJ2-5; D is undetermined. In germline, CDR1 is MNHEY, CDR2 SVGAGI. The CDR3 covers 11 residues.

This clonotype was seen a few times. The rearrangement links TRBV5-1 to TRBJ1-6; the match to TRBD1 covers 9 bases. CDR1 is SGHRS and CDR2 is YFSETQ in the germline V gene. The V segment lost 5 bases and the J segment 7 bases; nucleotides outside the gene matches: 7. The CDR3 length is 15 residues. CDR3 sequence reads: CASSKEGQGNSPLHF. The CDR3, as DNA: TGCGCCAGCAGTAAAGAAGGACAGGGGAATTCACCCCTCCACTTT.

The chain recombines TRBV20-1 with TRBJ2-5; tentatively, D is TRBD1 or TRBD2 (5 bases each). The J call may be wrong; the DNA end is better matched by TRBJ2-1. The CDR3 contains 14 residues. Germline CDR1 DFQATT, CDR2 SNEGSKA (reference sequence). The CDR3 protein is CSARDRGVPETQFF. CDR3 DNA: TGCAGTGCTAGAGATCGGGGCGTCCCAGAGACCCAGTTCTTC.

The chain uses TRBV5-1 and TRBJ2-7, with 11 nucleotides matching TRBD1. The CDR3 length is 14 residues. V lost 3 bases and J lost 2; bases outside the gene matches: 1. Germline assignment: CDR1 SGHRS and CDR2 YFSETQ. The CDR3 bases are TGCGCCAGCAGCTGGACAGGGGGCCCCTACGAGCAGTACTTC. Amino acids: CASSWTGGPYEQYF. Together with reference TRBV5-1 and TRBJ2-7, the CDR3 gives the full variable domain: KAGVTQTPRYLIKTRGQQVTLSCSPISGHRSVSWYQQTPGQGLQFLFEYFSETQRNKGNFPGRFSGRQFSNSRSEMNVSTLELGDSALYLCASSWTGGPYEQYFGPGTRLTVT.

V usage is TRBV7-2 and J usage is TRBJ2-4, with 10 bases aligning to TRBD2. The CDR3 covers 16 residues. J lost 13 bases, V lost 3 bases, and 15 bases had no gene match. Looked up from germline, CDR1 is SGHTA and CDR2 is FQGNSA. CDR3 residues: CASSLVKLAGRGEQYF. DNA of the CDR3: TGTGCCAGCAGCTTGGTGAAACTAGCGGGAAGGGGGGAGCAGTACTTC.

The chain links TRBV5-1 to TRBJ2-5; 10 bases align to TRBD1. V dropped 4 bases and J dropped 3; count of bases not matched to a gene: 6. The V gene's germline CDR1 is SGHRS and CDR2 YFSETQ. The CDR3 is 15 amino acids. The CDR3 DNA is TGCGCCAGCAGCCAATGGGACAGGGGTGAAGAGACCCAGTACTTC. This gives the protein CASSQWDRGEETQYF.

The rearrangement uses TRBV6-1 and TRBJ2-7; D uncertain. Trimming took 3 bases from V and 10 from J, leaving 10 bases between them. The germline V gene encodes CDR1 MNHNS and CDR2 SASEGT. This CDR3 contains 11 residues. CDR3 in amino acids: CASSDPRTQYF. The CDR3, as DNA: TGTGCCAGCAGTGACCCTAGAACCCAGTACTTC.